The clone carrying this TCR beta chain was found once. Its specificity is not known. These data come from a study of T cell responses to AZD1222 COVID-19 vaccine. CDR1 is SNHLY and CDR2 is FYNNEI in the germline V gene. Between the trimmed V and J ends, which lost 6 bases and 6 bases, there was a span of 11 bases. The CDR3 covers 12 residues. Study-level findings and limits: Only 5 to 7 AZD1222 recipients were seropositive at baseline.

Profiled with immunoSEQ multiplex PCR; TCRdb holds only in-frame clones, not every one. The table records about 130,000 clones, 75% to 90% of them present only once. The material sequenced was peripheral blood, taken on day 0 of AZD1222 vaccination. The chain links TRBV2 to TRBJ1-2; TRBD1 is a possible D gene (5 bases). The source is an adult in good health. The CDR3 DNA follows: TGTGCCAGCAGGGGGCTTACAAATGGCTACACCTTC. Protein: CASRGLTNGYTF.